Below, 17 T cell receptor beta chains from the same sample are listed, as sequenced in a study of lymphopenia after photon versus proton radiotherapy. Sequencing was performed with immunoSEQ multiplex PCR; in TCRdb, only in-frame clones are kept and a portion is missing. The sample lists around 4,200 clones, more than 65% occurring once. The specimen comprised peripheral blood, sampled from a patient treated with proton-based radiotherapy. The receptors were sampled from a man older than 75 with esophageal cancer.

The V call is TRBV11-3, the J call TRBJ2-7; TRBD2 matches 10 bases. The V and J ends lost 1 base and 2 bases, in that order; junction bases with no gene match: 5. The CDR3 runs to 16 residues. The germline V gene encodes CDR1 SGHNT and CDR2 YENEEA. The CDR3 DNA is TGTGCCAGCAGCTTAGGACTAGCGGGCTACGCCTACGAGCAGTACTTC. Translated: CASSLGLAGYAYEQYF.

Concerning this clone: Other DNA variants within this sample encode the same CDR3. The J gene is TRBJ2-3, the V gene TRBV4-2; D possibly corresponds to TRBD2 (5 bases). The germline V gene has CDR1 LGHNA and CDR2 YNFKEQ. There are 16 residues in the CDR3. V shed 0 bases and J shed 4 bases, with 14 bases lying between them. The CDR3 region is CASSQEGARRADTQYF. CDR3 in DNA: TGTGCCAGCAGCCAAGAGGGCGCCCGGCGGGCAGATACGCAGTATTTT.

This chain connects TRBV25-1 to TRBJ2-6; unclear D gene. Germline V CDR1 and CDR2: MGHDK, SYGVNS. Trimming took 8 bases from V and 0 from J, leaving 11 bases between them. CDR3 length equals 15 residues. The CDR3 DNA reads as TGTGCCAGCGGGGATTGGGCCTCTGGGGCCAACGTCCTGACTTTC. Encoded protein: CASGDWASGANVLTF. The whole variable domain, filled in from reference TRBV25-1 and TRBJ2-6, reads EADIYQTPRYLVIGTGKKITLECSQTMGHDKMYWYQQDPGMELHLIHYSYGVNSTEKGDLSSESTVSRIRTEHFPLTLESARPSHTSQYLCASGDWASGANVLTFGAGSRLTVL.

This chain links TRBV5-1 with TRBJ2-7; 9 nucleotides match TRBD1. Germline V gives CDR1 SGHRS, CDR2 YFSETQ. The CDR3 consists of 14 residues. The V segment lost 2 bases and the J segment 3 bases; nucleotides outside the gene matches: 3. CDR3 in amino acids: CASSLRQGGYEQYF. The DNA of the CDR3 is TGCGCCAGCAGCTTACGACAGGGGGGCTACGAGCAGTACTTC.

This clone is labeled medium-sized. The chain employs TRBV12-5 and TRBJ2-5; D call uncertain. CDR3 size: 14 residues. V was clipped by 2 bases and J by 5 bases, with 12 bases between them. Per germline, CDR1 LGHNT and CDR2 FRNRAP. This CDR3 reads CASGLSTLAETQYF. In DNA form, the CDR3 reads TGTGCTAGTGGTTTGTCAACACTTGCGGAGACCCAGTACTTC.

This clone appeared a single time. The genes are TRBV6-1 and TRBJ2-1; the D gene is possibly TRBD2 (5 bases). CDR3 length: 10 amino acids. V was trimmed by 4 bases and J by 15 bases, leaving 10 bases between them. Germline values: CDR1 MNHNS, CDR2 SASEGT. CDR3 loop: CASSGTVRFF. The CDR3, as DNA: TGTGCCAGCAGTGGGACTGTTCGGTTCTTC.

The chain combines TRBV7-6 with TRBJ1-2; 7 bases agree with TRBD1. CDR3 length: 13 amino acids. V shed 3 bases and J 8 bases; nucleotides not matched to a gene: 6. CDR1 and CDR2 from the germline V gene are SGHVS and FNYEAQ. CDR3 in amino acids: CASSFGQGDGYTF. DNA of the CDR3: TGTGCCAGCAGCTTCGGGCAGGGGGACGGCTACACCTTC.

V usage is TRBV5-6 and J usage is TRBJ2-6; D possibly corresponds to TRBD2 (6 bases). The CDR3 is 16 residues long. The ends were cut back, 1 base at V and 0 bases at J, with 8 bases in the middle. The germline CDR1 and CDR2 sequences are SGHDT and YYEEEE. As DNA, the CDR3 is TGTGCCAGCAGCTTGATGGGGGGCTCTGGGGCCAACGTCCTGACTTTC. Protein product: CASSLMGGSGANVLTF. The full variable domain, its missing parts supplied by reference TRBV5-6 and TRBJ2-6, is DAGVTQSPTHLIKTRGQQVTLRCSPKSGHDTVSWYQQALGQGPQFIFQYYEEEERQRGNFPDRFSGHQFPNYSSELNVNALLLGDSALYLCASSLMGGSGANVLTFGAGSRLTVL.

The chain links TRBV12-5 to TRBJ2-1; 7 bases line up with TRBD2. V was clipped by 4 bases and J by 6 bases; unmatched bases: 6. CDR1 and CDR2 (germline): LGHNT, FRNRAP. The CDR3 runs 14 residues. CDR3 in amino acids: CASGSGEGRNEQFF. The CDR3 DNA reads TGTGCTAGTGGTTCGGGGGAGGGCCGCAATGAGCAGTTCTTC.

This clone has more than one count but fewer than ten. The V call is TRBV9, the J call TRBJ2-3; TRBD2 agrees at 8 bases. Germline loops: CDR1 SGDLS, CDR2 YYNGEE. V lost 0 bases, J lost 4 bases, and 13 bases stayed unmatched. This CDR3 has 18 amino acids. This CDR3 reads CASSVALGGAGLADTQYF. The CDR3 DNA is TGTGCCAGCAGCGTAGCTCTCGGGGGGGCGGGCTTAGCAGATACGCAGTATTTT.

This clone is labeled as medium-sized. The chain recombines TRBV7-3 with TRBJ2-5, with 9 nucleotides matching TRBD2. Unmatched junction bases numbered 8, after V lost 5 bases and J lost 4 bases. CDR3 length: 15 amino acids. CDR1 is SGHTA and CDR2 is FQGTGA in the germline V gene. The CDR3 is CASSPLASGTETQYF. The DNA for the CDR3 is TGTGCCAGCAGCCCCCTTGCTAGCGGGACAGAGACCCAGTACTTC.

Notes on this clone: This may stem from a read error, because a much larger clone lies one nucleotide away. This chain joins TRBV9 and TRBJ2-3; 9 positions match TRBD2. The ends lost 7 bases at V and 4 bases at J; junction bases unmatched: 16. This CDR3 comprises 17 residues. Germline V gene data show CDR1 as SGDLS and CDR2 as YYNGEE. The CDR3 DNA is TGTGCCAGCCGCGCGCGCGGGGGGGCGGGCTTAGCAGATACGCAGTATTTT. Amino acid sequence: CASRARGGAGLADTQYF. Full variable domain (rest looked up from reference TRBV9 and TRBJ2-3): DSGVTQTPKHLITATGQRVTLRCSPRSGDLSVYWYQQSLDQGLQFLIQYYNGEERAKGNILERFSAQQFPDLHSELNLSSLELGDSALYFCASRARGGAGLADTQYFGPGTRLTVL.

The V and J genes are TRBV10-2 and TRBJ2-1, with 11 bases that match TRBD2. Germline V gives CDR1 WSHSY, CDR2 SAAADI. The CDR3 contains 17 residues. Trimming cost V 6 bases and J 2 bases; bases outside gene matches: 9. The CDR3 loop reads CASRGLAGGFTYNEQFF. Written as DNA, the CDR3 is TGCGCCAGCAGGGGTCTAGCGGGAGGATTTACCTACAATGAGCAGTTCTTC.

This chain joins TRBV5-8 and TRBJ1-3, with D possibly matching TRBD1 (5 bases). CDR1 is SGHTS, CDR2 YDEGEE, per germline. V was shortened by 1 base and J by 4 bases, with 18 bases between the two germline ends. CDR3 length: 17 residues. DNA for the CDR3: TGTGCCAGCAGCTTGTGGGGGGAGCAAATCTCCGGAAACACCATATATTTT. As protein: CASSLWGEQISGNTIYF.

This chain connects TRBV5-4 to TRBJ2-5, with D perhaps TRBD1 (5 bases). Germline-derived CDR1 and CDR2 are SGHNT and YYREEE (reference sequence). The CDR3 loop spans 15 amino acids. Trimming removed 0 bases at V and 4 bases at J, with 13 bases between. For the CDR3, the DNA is TGTGCCAGCAGCTTGGCTAGGGGTAATGGAGAGACCCAGTACTTC. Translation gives CASSLARGNGETQYF.

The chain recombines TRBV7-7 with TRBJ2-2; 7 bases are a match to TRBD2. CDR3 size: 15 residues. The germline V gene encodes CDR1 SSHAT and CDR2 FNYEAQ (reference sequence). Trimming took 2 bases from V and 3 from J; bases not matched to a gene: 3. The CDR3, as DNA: TGTGCCAGCAGCTTAAGGACTAGGGACACCGGGGAGCTGTTTTTT. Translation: CASSLRTRDTGELFF.

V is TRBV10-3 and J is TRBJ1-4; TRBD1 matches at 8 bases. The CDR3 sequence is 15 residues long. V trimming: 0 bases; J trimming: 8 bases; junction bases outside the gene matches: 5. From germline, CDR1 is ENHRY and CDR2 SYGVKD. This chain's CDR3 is CAISESGQGYEKLFF. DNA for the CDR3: TGTGCCATCAGTGAGTCCGGACAGGGTTACGAAAAACTGTTTTTT.